Sequencing of this T cell receptor beta chain was carried out in a study of cytomegalovirus exposure and HLA in healthy donors (dated by TCRdb to about 2017). Concerning the study at large: According to an earlier analysis of around 600 of the donors, about 190 million T cells yielded 95 million to 140 million unique TCR beta sequences and 276 Gb of sequence data. Alongside the repertoire data, information on donor age, sex, ethnicity and CMV serostatus was compiled. All discovery cohort repertoires had been generated using a single sequencing platform. Besides the first cohort of approximately 670 subjects, a separate validation cohort made up of roughly 130 different subjects was used. HLA typing included class I and class II loci at four-digit resolution. Using immunosequencing, the study profiled T cell repertoires from 500 to 800 subjects and related those repertoires to cytomegalovirus serostatus. A later analysis re-analyzed previously published TCR beta repertoires from roughly 600 donors and added high-resolution HLA genotyping to study TCR occurrence patterns. The study aimed to test whether signatures of past pathogen exposure could be identified by cataloging public T cell receptors. Of the approximately 400 genotyped donors, less than 85% were placed in the genetic ancestry cluster associated with self-reported Caucasian donors. Several DR-DQ haplotypes were handled as single units for association and clustering because linkage in the cohort was strong. A later genetic analysis took genome-wide SNP genotypes for about three fifths of the roughly 700 donors and used that subset as a discovery cohort. The study combined high-throughput TCR immunosequencing, statistical association of individual TCRs with disease status, and machine learning to predict cytomegalovirus infection status. The later analysis used no new phenotypic data to find candidate immune exposures, relying instead on TCR beta sequences and their occurrence across donors. Typing coverage differed by locus: A, B, C, DRB1 and DQB1 were typed in roughly 629-630 donors, DQA1 in about 560, DPA1 in roughly 590, and DPB1 in 450 to 480. Among around 400 genotyped donors of the cohort, an average of around 240,000 unique TCR beta nucleotide sequences was sequenced per donor, of which approximately 18% were non-productive. To decide whether each TCR beta V gene segment behaved as functional or pseudogenic, an earlier analysis of some 600 of the donors relied on high-throughput TCR beta sequencing. Approximately 330 gigabases of sequencing data and 70 million to 95 million unique TCR sequences made up an early release that covered some 640 HLA-typed donors.

Library preparation used the immunoSEQ multiplex PCR assay. A mixture of 60 forward primers for TCR Vbeta segments and 13 reverse primers for TCR Jbeta segments was used in the multiplex PCR. A multiplex PCR assay on genomic DNA amplified the CDR3 region of rearranged TCR beta genes. The amplified TCR beta libraries were sequenced on the Illumina HiSeq System as 87-base-pair reads. The original pipeline was this. A later analysis counted 65 million to 90 million unique TCR beta chains across the 500 to 850 repertoires, and around 9.9 million of these chains were shared by at least two donors. To remove PCR and sequencing errors, raw reads were error-corrected and collapsed into unique sequences using a nearest-neighbor algorithm that merged closely related sequences. Alignment of CDR3 sequences to IMGT reference sequences was used to assign V, D and J gene segments. Each retained sequence needed at least a six-nucleotide match to both a V gene segment and a J gene segment. Rearrangements were classified as productive when the CDR3 lacked stop codons and remained in frame with V and J, and all other rearrangements were classified as non-productive. CDR3 was defined according to IMGT convention as the region running from the second conserved V-encoded cysteine to the conserved J-encoded phenylalanine. The earlier analysis of fewer than 750 of the donors excluded sequences that lacked an unambiguous match to a single V gene segment. An earlier analysis of 450 to 650 of the donors called V segments functional above 56.7% productive rearrangements and segregating when the between-donor standard deviation exceeded 5%. A statistical classification framework was developed to diagnose cytomegalovirus status using the catalog of TCR beta chain sequences. A later analysis assigned V and J genes by comparing TCR nucleotide sequences with IMGT/GENE-DB human TR gene sequences. A later analysis assigned CDR3 sequences and most-parsimonious VDJ recombination scenarios with the TCRdist pipeline. A later analysis defined each TCR beta chain by its CDR3 amino acid sequence plus V-gene family, and excluded reads lacking a unique V-gene family. To address suspected cross-contamination and a sequencing artifact, a later analysis removed some 620 highly shared, low-generation-probability nucleotide sequences. In a later analysis, a clonal expansion index for each public chain was calculated from normalized within-repertoire ranks of inferred template counts. In a later analysis, generation probabilities were computed with a VDJ recombination model fitted to out-of-frame rearrangements, and the resulting probabilities were checked against IGoR. Hypergeometric tests were used in a later analysis to score TCR-TCR, TCR-HLA and TCR-CMV co-occurrence, with a repertoire-size bias correction applied to the TCR pairs. A later analysis estimated false discovery rates by permuting HLA or CMV assignments 20 times. In a later analysis, co-occurring TCRs were grouped using DBSCAN, and TCRdist sequence similarity was added for clustering within HLA-allele-positive subsets. Repertoires with fewer than 30,000 or more than 120,000 public chains were left out of co-occurrence clustering, as were a handful of repertoires with anomalous nucleotide sharing. TCRdb obtained this table from immuneACCESS and retained in-frame rearrangements with V and J assigned. These tables miss some clones; where compared with another copy, unresolved V genes account for less than half of the shortfall, and the remainder is unexplained. That table gives V, J and clone size, and the DNA gave D and trimming. Here the sample has fewer than 110,000 clones; approximately 79% occur a single time. The top ten constitute approximately 2.4% of the sample.

In total, 666 healthy bone marrow donors made up the cohort. At the time of sampling, every cohort member was nominally healthy, though immune exposures that went unrecorded were likely present. The donor was CMV seronegative and belonged to the group of 350 or so seronegative cohort members. Every donor gave a peripheral blood sample, and the peripheral blood mononuclear cells from that sample were used for TCR beta sequencing. The Qiagen DNeasy Blood Extraction Kit was used to extract genomic DNA from the blood cell samples. What the study reported, not specific to this receptor: It was suggested by the authors that the approach could potentially be generalized to other disease states and immunological phenotypes. In an earlier analysis of fewer than 750 of the donors, most TCR beta V segments were observed in productive rearrangements about 87% or about 30% of the time, broadly matching IMGT annotations. A cluster of highly shared sequence variants was judged likely to represent a technical artifact of the sequencing pipeline. Most CMV-associated TCR beta chains appeared to be HLA-restricted in a later analysis, and the HLA associations seemed to be driven largely by CMV exposure. A later analysis associated 17,000 or so TCR beta sequences with specific HLA alleles at a false discovery rate of 0.05. Cytomegalovirus status was reported to be diagnosed by the classifier with high specificity and sensitivity in both the original and validation cohorts. Some 16 rarely observed V segments, including chromosome 9 orphons, were excluded from the earlier analysis of approximately 500 of the donors because counts were too low. Sequencing depth was assumed to be roughly uniform across donors in the presence/absence analyses, though that assumption may not hold. In a later analysis, TCR association rates were found to vary across HLA loci, with the most associated TCRs seen for DRB1 alleles and the fewest for HLA-C alleles. HLA typing was unavailable for some donors at each locus, so association tests used only the typed subset. Most TCR sequences were seen in very few donors, while some public TCRs were found in many individuals. The cohort was sequenced for TCR beta chains only, and without alpha or paired-chain data the features that could be detected were limited. A further reported finding was that TCR beta sequences accurately predicted the HLA-A and HLA-B alleles for most subjects in the first cohort. For the cohort, immune exposure information was limited to CMV serostatus. In vitro tests confirmed that a few of the cytomegalovirus-associated TCR beta chains recognize cytomegalovirus antigens. According to a later analysis, parvovirus B19, influenza, CMV and Epstein-Barr virus appeared linked to several top co-occurrence clusters. A total of 150 to 200 TCR beta chains were listed by the study as associated with cytomegalovirus. When HLA alleles, especially DR and DQ, strongly co-occurred, attributing TCR associations to individual alleles was difficult. Compared with the approximately 600-donor mean, donors in an Asian-associated ancestry cluster had fewer N-insertions in productive TCRs, according to a later genetic analysis. A later genetic analysis associated a missense DCLRE1C variant with V-gene and J-gene trimming of TCR beta chains, and an independent cohort replicated the association. Linkage disequilibrium might explain the correlated functional status among segregating V segments, but an unknown experimental factor could not be ruled out. Compared with equally common non-associated chains, HLA-associated TCR beta chains in a later analysis were more clonally expanded and had lower generation probabilities.

Regarding this clone: The specificity of this receptor is unknown. No base quality information exists; no much larger clone differs at one position.

The sample comprised PBMCs. The clonotype originates from a young man in good health and CMV-seronegative.

The encoded CDR3 is CASRGGPNSPLHF. The sequenced DNA: TGTGCCAGCCGGGGGGGCCCTAATTCACCCCTCCACTTT. The V and J genes are TRBV6-5 and TRBJ1-6; a tentative D match to TRBD1 spans 6 bases. A distance of 11 bases separates the germline ends of V and J, which lose 8 bases and 6 bases respectively. The CDR3 goes from the cysteine to the phenylalanine over 13 residues. This entry keeps only the CDR3 DNA: 39 bases, framed from base 1. Via the germline V gene, CDR1 is MNHEY and CDR2 SVGAGI.